Shown below are 5 T cell receptor beta chains from a single sample sequenced in a study of cytomegalovirus exposure and HLA in healthy donors. The PCR made use of 60 Vbeta and 13 Jbeta primers. Assay: immunoSEQ multiplex PCR; the TCRdb copy retains only in-frame clones and omits some. The repertoire has over 150,000 clones, around 80% of them found once; the top ten carry about 1.6%. Sequenced sample: PBMCs. These receptors came from a girl aged 10 to 17 in good health and CMV-seropositive.

There are a few counts of this clone. This CDR3 reads CASSPPAEIEAFF. In nucleotides, the CDR3 is TGTGCCAGCAGCCCCCCCGCCGAGATTGAAGCTTTCTTT. The genes are TRBV7-9 and TRBJ1-1; D unclear. The CDR3 covers 13 residues. The V gene lost 5 bases and the J gene lost 7 bases, with 14 bases spanning the gap. From germline, CDR1 is SEHNR and CDR2 FQNEAQ (reference sequence).

This chain joins TRBV7-9 and TRBJ2-2; possible D gene TRBD2, 6 bases. Germline V gives CDR1 SEHNR, CDR2 FQNEAQ (reference sequence). This CDR3 is 16 amino acids long. Trimming pared 6 bases from V and 2 bases from J, leaving 16 bases between. The chain's CDR3 is CASRGGLQENTGELFF. CDR3 DNA sequence: TGTGCCAGCAGGGGCGGACTACAGGAAAACACCGGGGAGCTGTTTTTT.

The table lists this clone with a count of one. This chain joins TRBV18 and TRBJ1-5; 7 nucleotides align to TRBD1. Looked up from germline, CDR1 is KGHSH and CDR2 is LQKENI. V lost 6 bases and J lost 3; bases outside the gene matches: 5. This CDR3 is 14 amino acids long. CDR3 DNA sequence: TGTGCCAGCTCCCGCGGACAGGCCAATCAGCCCCAGCATTTT. As protein: CASSRGQANQPQHF.

The gene calls are TRBV28 and TRBJ2-1, with a possible D match to TRBD2 (5 bases). Deletions cut 6 bases from V and 2 bases from J, with 17 bases between. CDR1 and CDR2 from the germline V gene are MDHEN and SYDVKM. The CDR3 contains 16 residues. CDR3 protein: CASSSPEAAPYNEQFF. The CDR3 region has the DNA TGTGCCAGCAGCTCTCCAGAAGCGGCACCCTACAATGAGCAGTTCTTC.

The chain has TRBV7-6 and TRBJ1-2; D gene uncertain. The V end lost 1 base, the J end lost 1 base, and 7 bases lay between the germline ends. The germline CDR1 and CDR2 sequences are SGHVS and FNYEAQ. The CDR3 consists of 14 residues. CDR3 DNA: TGTGCCAGCAGCTTAGGCGGACTTAACTATGGCTACACCTTC. Translating it yields CASSLGGLNYGYTF.